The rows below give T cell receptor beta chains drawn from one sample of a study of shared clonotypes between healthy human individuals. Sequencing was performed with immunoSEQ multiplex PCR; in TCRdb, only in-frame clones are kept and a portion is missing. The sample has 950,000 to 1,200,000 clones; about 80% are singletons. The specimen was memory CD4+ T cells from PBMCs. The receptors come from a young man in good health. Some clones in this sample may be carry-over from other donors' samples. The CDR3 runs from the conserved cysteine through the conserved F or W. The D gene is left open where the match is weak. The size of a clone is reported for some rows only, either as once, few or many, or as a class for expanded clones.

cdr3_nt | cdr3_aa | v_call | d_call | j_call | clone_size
TGTGCCAGCTCCCGGGGGGGGGCCGAGCAGTACTTC | CASSRGGAEQYF | TRBV2 | TRBD2 | TRBJ2-7 | -
TGTGCCAGCACCAGACTAGCGGGAGGGCCTCGGACCGGGGAGCTGTTTTTT | CASTRLAGGPRTGELFF | TRBV27 | TRBD2 | TRBJ2-2 | -
TGTGCCAGCAGCTCTCAACCGGGACAGGGTGCCTACGAGCAGTACTTC | CASSSQPGQGAYEQYF | TRBV11-2 | TRBD1 | TRBJ2-7 | -
TGTGCCAGCAGCTTAGACCAGACCCAGTACTTC | CASSLDQTQYF | TRBV7-6 | - | TRBJ2-5 | -
TGTGCCAGCAGTTTAAATTTTGGCGGAAACACCATATATTTT | CASSLNFGGNTIYF | TRBV28 | - | TRBJ1-3 | -
TGCGCCAGCAGGCGACAGGGCGCCGAGACCCAGTACTTC | CASRRQGAETQYF | TRBV5-1 | TRBD1 | TRBJ2-5 | -
TGTGCCAGCAGGTACATACGCTCTGGGGCCAACGTCCTGACTTTC | CASRYIRSGANVLTF | TRBV6-5 | - | TRBJ2-6 | -
TGCGCCAGCAGCTCACAGGGGGCTAAGGGAACTGAAGCTTTCTTT | CASSSQGAKGTEAFF | TRBV5-1 | TRBD1 | TRBJ1-1 | -
TGTGCCAGCAGCGTAACGTCTGGAAACACCATATATTTT | CASSVTSGNTIYF | TRBV9 | - | TRBJ1-3 | -
TGTGCCAGCAGGGCCGGTGGCGCCGACTCCTACGAGCAGTACTTC | CASRAGGADSYEQYF | TRBV25-1 | - | TRBJ2-7 | -
TGTGCCAGCAGCTTAAAGGTGGCAGGGGTGTATACGCAGTATTTT | CASSLKVAGVYTQYF | TRBV7-3 | - | TRBJ2-3 | many
TGTGCCAGCAGCCCCGGGACAATTTGGGGCTACACCTTC | CASSPGTIWGYTF | TRBV11-3 | - | TRBJ1-2 | -
TGCGCCAGCAGCTTGGAGGGAAGGGCCTCTGGGGCCAACGTCCTGACTTTC | CASSLEGRASGANVLTF | TRBV5-1 | - | TRBJ2-6 | few
TGTGCCAGCAGGAGGGGGCCCGGAAACACCATATATTTT | CASRRGPGNTIYF | TRBV2 | TRBD1 | TRBJ1-3 | once
TGTGCCGGAAGTAACTCTGGGGCCAACGTCCTGACTTTC | CAGSNSGANVLTF | TRBV5-4 | - | TRBJ2-6 | -
TGTGCCAGCAGCTTACGGGAATACAATGAGCAGTTCTTC | CASSLREYNEQFF | TRBV7-3 | - | TRBJ2-1 | -
TGTGCCAGCAGTGTCCAGGGACATAGCACAGATACGCAGTATTTT | CASSVQGHSTDTQYF | TRBV25-1 | - | TRBJ2-3 | -
TGTGCCAGCAGCTTAAACGAAAAACTGTTTTTT | CASSLNEKLFF | TRBV7-8 | - | TRBJ1-4 | few
TGTGCCAGCAGCTTAGCGGCCGCGGACGGACTGGAGACCCAGTACTTC | CASSLAAADGLETQYF | TRBV7-8 | - | TRBJ2-5 | -
TGTGCCAGCAGCCAAGGGGGGGCGGAAGATACGCAGTATTTT | CASSQGGAEDTQYF | TRBV4-2 | - | TRBJ2-3 | once
TGTGCCAGCAGTGACTTCGGGACTCCCCGGACTGAAAAACTGTTTTTT | CASSDFGTPRTEKLFF | TRBV6-4 | - | TRBJ1-4 | -
TGTGCCAGCCACGGACAGGGGAGCCCCTCCTCCTACGAGCAGTACTTC | CASHGQGSPSSYEQYF | TRBV28 | TRBD1 | TRBJ2-7 | -
TGTGCCAGCAGCGTAGATGCAGGGGACAGGGGGTCTTATGAGCAGTTCTTC | CASSVDAGDRGSYEQFF | TRBV9 | TRBD1 | TRBJ2-1 | -
TGTGCCACCAGCAGAAAAAGGGACGTCGCCGAGCAGTACTTC | CATSRKRDVAEQYF | TRBV15 | - | TRBJ2-7 | -
TGCGCCAGCGGCTCCCAAGCGGGCTCAGGGACTGAAGCTTTCTTT | CASGSQAGSGTEAFF | TRBV5-1 | - | TRBJ1-1 | -
TGCGCCAGCAGCTTGGAAAGCACTGGAAACACCATATATTTT | CASSLESTGNTIYF | TRBV5-1 | - | TRBJ1-3 | -
TGTGCCAGCAGCCTCGGTGGGGGAGGGGGAGATACGCAGTATTTT | CASSLGGGGGDTQYF | TRBV4-2 | - | TRBJ2-3 | -
TGCGCCAGCAGCCAAGGGAGACTAGCGGGAGCGCCAGATACGCAGTATTTT | CASSQGRLAGAPDTQYF | TRBV4-1 | TRBD2 | TRBJ2-3 | -
TGTGCCAGTAGTATGCAGGGCCCTGAAAAACTGTTTTTT | CASSMQGPEKLFF | TRBV19 | - | TRBJ1-4 | -
TGTGCCAGCACTCCGGGGCCGAGGGCTGGAAACACCATATATTTT | CASTPGPRAGNTIYF | TRBV5-4 | - | TRBJ1-3 | once
TGTGCCAGCCAACAGGGGGGACAGGGATTCACTCAGCCCCAGCATTTT | CASQQGGQGFTQPQHF | TRBV28 | TRBD1 | TRBJ1-5 | -
TGCAGTTACCGCGGGGGCGGGGAGCAGTACTTC | CSYRGGGEQYF | TRBV20-1 | - | TRBJ2-7 | -
TGTGCCAGCTCACCGGGGCGAGCTAACTATGGCTACACCTTC | CASSPGRANYGYTF | TRBV18 | - | TRBJ1-2 | -
TGTGCCAGCAGTTACTCGGGGGGCCCCTACGAGCAGTACTTC | CASSYSGGPYEQYF | TRBV6-6 | - | TRBJ2-7 | few
TGTGCCAGCATTTCCAGGACGGGGAATGAAAAACTGTTTTTT | CASISRTGNEKLFF | TRBV2 | - | TRBJ1-4 | -